A single sample gave rise to the 21 T cell receptor beta chains below, sequenced in a study of blood T cell repertoires in COVID-19. The protocol was immunoSEQ multiplex PCR, while the TCRdb copy is restricted to in-frame clones and leaves out a portion. There are about 66,000 clones in the sample; roughly 90% occur only once, and 1.3% to 1.5% lies in the top ten. Sequencing was done on a sample of peripheral blood. The source is a man aged 55-75 years with acute or convalescent COVID-19.

The chain uses TRBV27 and TRBJ2-7, with D hard to call. Trimming took off 3 bases at V and 0 bases at J, with 9 bases between the two ends. This CDR3 region has 14 residues. In germline, CDR1 is MNHEY, CDR2 SMNVEV (reference sequence). The CDR3 DNA reads TGTGCCAGCAGTTTCCAGGATAGCTCCTACGAGCAGTACTTC. Translating it yields CASSFQDSSYEQYF.

The chain combines TRBV7-8 with TRBJ2-7; 12 bases are a match to TRBD2. The V and J ends lost 2 bases and 2 bases, in that order; junction bases with no gene match: 7. The length of the CDR3 is 17 residues. Germline assignment: CDR1 SGHVS and CDR2 FQNEAQ. This CDR3 is CASSLPKSSGGAYEQYF. For the CDR3, the DNA is TGTGCCAGCAGCTTACCCAAATCTAGCGGGGGGGCCTACGAGCAGTACTTC.

This sequence joins TRBV6-6 and TRBJ1-6; 7 nucleotides match TRBD1. This CDR3 contains 14 residues. The trim removed 8 bases at V and 10 bases at J, leaving 11 bases unmatched. In germline, CDR1 is MNHNY, CDR2 SVGAGI (reference sequence). CDR3: CASGSWQGGSPLHF. CDR3 nucleotides: TGTGCCAGCGGCTCGTGGCAGGGGGGATCACCCCTCCACTTT.

V and J are TRBV3-1 (or the pseudogene TRBV3-2) and TRBJ2-1, with a possible D match to TRBD1 (5 bases). CDR1 and CDR2 from the germline V gene are LGHDT and YNNKEL (reference sequence). V shed 3 bases and J shed 1 base, with 13 bases lying between them. This CDR3 is 16 amino acids long. The CDR3 nucleotides read TGTGCCAGCAGCCATGGGGCCATTATTTCCTACAATGAGCAGTTCTTC. It yields the protein CASSHGAIISYNEQFF.

This rearrangement joins TRBV5-1 to TRBJ1-1, with 8 bases identical to TRBD1. This CDR3 contains 15 residues. With 0 bases clipped from V and 3 bases from J, the junction kept 4 bases outside the gene matches. The germline CDR1 and CDR2 sequences are SGHRS and YFSETQ. CDR3 in DNA: TGCGCCAGCAGCTTGGGACAGGGGATGTACACTGAAGCTTTCTTT. This encodes CASSLGQGMYTEAFF. The whole variable domain, filled in from reference TRBV5-1 and TRBJ1-1, reads KAGVTQTPRYLIKTRGQQVTLSCSPISGHRSVSWYQQTPGQGLQFLFEYFSETQRNKGNFPGRFSGRQFSNSRSEMNVSTLELGDSALYLCASSLGQGMYTEAFFGQGTRLTVV.

This clone showed up just a few times. The chain links TRBV6-6 to TRBJ2-5; weak D call: TRBD2 (5 bases). The CDR3 consists of 15 residues. The ends were cut back, 5 bases at V and 5 bases at J, with 18 bases in the middle. Germline assignment: CDR1 MNHNY and CDR2 SVGAGI (reference sequence). The CDR3 coding sequence is TGTGCCAGCAGTGCCCCCGGCTCTACGGGGGAGACCCAGTACTTC. Translated: CASSAPGSTGETQYF.

This clone was seen more than once but under ten times. The rearrangement joins TRBV7-9 to TRBJ2-1, with 7 positions matching TRBD2. This CDR3 contains 13 residues. Germline V CDR1 and CDR2: SEHNR, FQNEAQ (reference sequence). J lost 6 bases, V lost 3 bases, and 2 bases had no gene match. This CDR3 reads CASSLGLPNEQFF. DNA of the CDR3: TGTGCCAGCAGCTTGGGACTACCCAATGAGCAGTTCTTC. Drawing the rest from reference TRBV7-9 and TRBJ2-1, the complete variable domain is DTGVSQNPRHKITKRGQNVTFRCDPISEHNRLYWYRQTLGQGPEFLTYFQNEAQLEKSRLLSDRFSAERPKGSFSTLEIQRTEQGDSAMYLCASSLGLPNEQFFGPGTRLTVL.

The chain has TRBV2 and TRBJ1-6; D not resolved. The V end was cut by 7 bases, the J end by 8 bases, with 12 bases between. The CDR3 covers 13 residues. The germline gives CDR1 SNHLY, CDR2 FYNNEI. CDR3: CASTEGRYSPLHF. The DNA for the CDR3 is TGTGCCAGCACCGAGGGCAGATATTCACCCCTCCACTTT.

CDR3 DNA: TGCGCCAGCAAAGAGTCGTCCCCGGGCTATGGCTACACCTTC. It translates to CASKESSPGYGYTF. The chain links TRBV10-2 to TRBJ1-2; D remains ambiguous. The germline V and J ends were trimmed by 7 bases and 4 bases, with 16 bases remaining between them. CDR1 is WSHSY, CDR2 SAAADI, per germline. The CDR3 is 14 residues long.

This chain links TRBV2 with TRBJ1-2; no clear D. The length of the CDR3 is 11 residues. Trimming left V 3 bases short and J 10 bases short, with 9 bases between. Germline V gene lookup returns CDR1 SNHLY and CDR2 FYNNEI. CDR3 sequence reads: CASSDVRVYTF. The CDR3 DNA is TGTGCCAGCAGTGACGTTCGAGTCTACACCTTC. The full variable domain, rest sourced from reference TRBV2 and TRBJ1-2, is EPEVTQTPSHQVTQMGQEVILRCVPISNHLYFYWYRQILGQKVEFLVSFYNNEISEKSEIFDDQFSVERPDGSNFTLKIRSTKLEDSAMYFCASSDVRVYTFGSGTRLTVV.

The V and J genes are TRBV4-1 and TRBJ2-7; the match to TRBD1 covers 7 bases. Germline trimming cut 1 base from V and 4 bases from J; bases unmatched to any gene: 7. Germline lookup yields CDR1 MGHRA and CDR2 YSYEKL. The CDR3 is 15 amino acids. CDR3 in DNA: TGCGCCAGCAGCCAAGCCGGGACAGCAATTTACGAGCAGTACTTC. It specifies CASSQAGTAIYEQYF.

The chain employs TRBV9 and TRBJ1-1; a weak D match, TRBD1 (5 bases). In germline, CDR1 is SGDLS, CDR2 YYNGEE. CDR3 length: 13 amino acids. Trimming removed 7 bases at V and 2 bases at J, with 12 bases between. For the CDR3, the DNA is TGTGCCAGCGGTCGGCAGGGAAACACTGAAGCTTTCTTT. Its protein product is CASGRQGNTEAFF.

The rearrangement joins TRBV7-3 to TRBJ2-1, with 7 bases aligning to TRBD2. Germline values: CDR1 SGHTA, CDR2 FQGTGA. The junction had 12 bases not matched to a gene; V was cut back by 5 bases and J by 8 bases. The CDR3 is 15 amino acids. In nucleotides, the CDR3 is TGTGCCAGCAGCATCCGAGCGGGGAGAATGGATGAGCAGTTCTTC. Its protein is CASSIRAGRMDEQFF.

The chain joins TRBV12-5 to TRBJ2-3; the match to TRBD1 covers 7 bases. Germline values: CDR1 LGHNT, CDR2 FRNRAP. CDR3 size: 15 residues. Losses at the gene ends were 1 base for V and 4 bases for J; bases not matched to a gene: 5. The CDR3 spells CASGLGAQGADTQYF. CDR3 in DNA: TGTGCTAGTGGTTTGGGTGCCCAGGGGGCAGATACGCAGTATTTT. The variable domain in full, with the rest retrieved from reference TRBV12-5 and TRBJ2-3, is DARVTQTPRHKVTEMGQEVTMRCQPILGHNTVFWYRQTMMQGLELLAYFRNRAPLDDSGMPKDRFSAEMPDATLATLKIQPSEPRDSAVYFCASGLGAQGADTQYFGPGTRLTVL.

The chain has TRBV9 and TRBJ2-5; possible D gene TRBD1, 5 bases. CDR3 size: 15 residues. Germline CDR1 and CDR2: SGDLS and YYNGEE. V dropped 3 bases and J dropped 6 bases, with 18 bases sitting between them. CDR3: CASSEQVSMEKTQYF. CDR3 nucleotides: TGTGCCAGCAGCGAACAGGTTTCTATGGAAAAGACCCAGTACTTC. Full variable domain (outside the CDR3, taken from reference TRBV9 and TRBJ2-5): DSGVTQTPKHLITATGQRVTLRCSPRSGDLSVYWYQQSLDQGLQFLIQYYNGEERAKGNILERFSAQQFPDLHSELNLSSLELGDSALYFCASSEQVSMEKTQYFGPGTRLLVL.

The chain joins TRBV2 to TRBJ1-2; D is perhaps TRBD1 (6 bases). Germline V gene data show CDR1 as SNHLY and CDR2 as FYNNEI. This CDR3 spans 13 amino acids. Trimming cost V 7 bases and J 2 bases, with 11 bases left between them. The CDR3 nucleotides read TGTGCCAGCAATCTACAGGGAAACTATGGCTACACCTTC. It specifies CASNLQGNYGYTF.

CDR3 in DNA: TGTGCCAGCACCCTCGGGGGGGCCCAGCATTTT. It is translated as CASTLGGAQHF. This rearrangement joins TRBV6-6 to TRBJ1-5; perhaps TRBD1 as D (5 bases). Germline lookup yields CDR1 MNHNY and CDR2 SVGAGI (reference sequence). The length of the CDR3 is 11 residues. V was clipped by 7 bases and J by 11 bases, with 12 bases between them.

The genes are TRBV5-1 and TRBJ2-5; weak D call: TRBD1 (6 bases). Trimming pared 0 bases from V and 5 bases from J, leaving 17 bases between. The CDR3 spans 16 residues. Germline-derived CDR1 and CDR2 are SGHRS and YFSETQ. The chain's CDR3 is CASSLGLAGGDETQYF. DNA of the CDR3: TGCGCCAGCAGCTTGGGTCTCGCTGGGGGCGATGAGACCCAGTACTTC.

The J gene is TRBJ2-7, the V gene TRBV15, with no clear D. The ends were cut back, 0 bases at V and 3 bases at J, with 12 bases in the middle. Germline V gene lookup returns CDR1 LNHNV and CDR2 YYDKDF (reference sequence). The CDR3 covers 15 residues. Here the CDR3 DNA reads TGTGCCACCAGCAGAGATCGCGAGGCTGACTACGAGCAGTACTTC. Amino acids: CATSRDREADYEQYF. The full variable domain, completed using reference TRBV15 and TRBJ2-7, is DAMVIQNPRYQVTQFGKPVTLSCSQTLNHNVMYWYQQKSSQAPKLLFHYYDKDFNNEADTPDNFQSRRPNTSFCFLDIRSPGLGDTAMYLCATSRDREADYEQYFGPGTRLTVT.

This rearrangement joins TRBV5-8 to TRBJ1-1; D is undetermined. This CDR3 comprises 15 residues. Germline V gene lookup returns CDR1 SGHTS and CDR2 YDEGEE. V dropped 4 bases and J dropped 6 bases, with 19 bases sitting between them. DNA for the CDR3: TGTGCCAGCAGCCTCGCAGTCGGGTTATCGTCTGAAGCTTTCTTT. Amino acids: CASSLAVGLSSEAFF. The variable domain in full, completed from reference TRBV5-8 and TRBJ1-1, reads EAGVTQSPTHLIKTRGQQATLRCSPISGHTSVYWYQQALGLGLQFLLWYDEGEERNRGNFPPRFSGRQFPNYSSELNVNALELEDSALYLCASSLAVGLSSEAFFGQGTRLTVV.

V gene TRBV18 combines with J gene TRBJ2-7, with a possible D match to TRBD1 (5 bases). The CDR3 runs 14 residues. The germline CDR1 and CDR2 sequences are KGHSH and LQKENI. V dropped 6 bases and J dropped 3 bases, with 15 bases sitting between them. The CDR3 sequence: CASSPPGNGYEQYF. CDR3 in DNA: TGTGCCAGCTCCCCCCCAGGGAACGGCTACGAGCAGTACTTC.